This TCR beta chain is from a study of blood T cell repertoires in COVID-19. About the study: Both acute and convalescent COVID-19 samples were obtained from the United States, Italy and Spain.

Measured with immunoSEQ multiplex PCR; TCRdb has only the in-frame clones, and not every one. Among nearly 25,000 clones listed, approximately 75% were seen once. This clone was seen only once. The CDR3 has 12 residues. Trimming left V 0 bases short and J 7 bases short, with 7 bases between. Germline-derived CDR1 and CDR2 are SGDLS and YYNGEE. This sequence originates from a woman in her seventies with COVID-19, enrolled during active disease. The sequenced sample was peripheral blood. The rearrangement joins TRBV9 to TRBJ1-2; D unresolved. CDR3 nucleotide sequence: TGTGCCAGCAGCGTAGTCGGCGGTGGCTACACCTTC. It yields the protein CASSVVGGGYTF. Using reference TRBV9 and TRBJ1-2 for the parts outside the CDR3, the full variable domain is DSGVTQTPKHLITATGQRVTLRCSPRSGDLSVYWYQQSLDQGLQFLIQYYNGEERAKGNILERFSAQQFPDLHSELNLSSLELGDSALYFCASSVVGGGYTFGSGTRLTVV.